The rows below give T cell receptor beta chains drawn from one sample of a study of T cells in Graves' hyperthyroidism and ophthalmopathy. TCRdb called the multiplex PCR reads again in MiXCR, with one record for every CDR3 protein. The sample includes roughly 500,000 distinct CDR3 sequences, about half of them seen just once. Sequenced: peripheral blood or thyroid tissue (not recorded which). These receptors came from an adult woman with Graves' disease, either hyperthyroidism or ophthalmopathy (not recorded which). Both conserved end residues are part of each CDR3.

v_call cdr3_aa
TRBV10-3 CASSDGQSTRTEAFF
TRBV7-9 CASSESTLEINYGYTF
TRBV7-9 CASSRTARSLIYGYTF
TRBV6-1 CASSETGSGNTIYF
TRBV7-6 CASSLALGSSYGYTF
TRBV20-1 CSAVSGRNYGYTF
TRBV30 CAWNLLDTQYF
TRBV15 CATAATRIRGLRPQHF
TRBV5-1 CASSSSGTGRETQYF
TRBV6-2/TRBV6-3 CASSQYHRGENLGYTF
TRBV15 CATSRRRGRDEQFF
TRBV12-3/TRBV12-4 CASSRQGRGEQYF
TRBV20-1 CSARETGRDTEAFF
TRBV7-3 CASSLGAGGKLGKLFF
TRBV7-2 CASSFTGGSPEQFF
TRBV11-2 CASSLGVKSQYF
TRBV19 CASSPQTGGSAQYF
TRBV7-8 CASTFGRFREQYF
TRBV7-9 CASSWTTGRSGELFF
TRBV7-3 CASSLGTSETEGGLTSYEQYF
TRBV6-1 CASNKGGAQLRSTYGYTF
TRBV7-2 CASSQSSYNSPLHF
TRBV7-8 CASSLQHASNQPQHF
TRBV25-1 CASSEGLRDGYTF
TRBV24-1 CATSDAPGQGNTEAFF
TRBV28 CASSFSPGRSSEKLFF
TRBV20-1 CSARLTENLETQYF
TRBV24-1 CATSDPDSYSPLHF
TRBV7-2 CASSPSWGSYEQYF
TRBV29-1 CSVEGEQHYEQYF
TRBV5-1 CASSQSGTGTSHEQYF
TRBV19 CASGLGSGSIQETQYF
TRBV29-1 CSVESTNPNTGELFF
TRBV5-1 CASGASSAGLQETQYF
TRBV5-4 CAGSQVSGLGRETQYF
TRBV20-1 CSARPTRGSNEKLFF
TRBV27 CASRLNTGELFF